What follows are 32 T cell receptor beta chains derived from one specimen sequenced in a study of T-cell memory formation after mild COVID-19. MiXCR was run by TCRdb on the 5' RACE reads, yielding one entry per CDR3 protein. The profile shows around 340,000 distinct CDR3 sequences, around 21% of them singletons. The sequenced sample consisted of PBMCs or a T cell subset sorted from them (not recorded which). These receptors were taken from an adult woman who had mild COVID-19 (a few samples of this study predate the infection). Cell type and time point are not known.

The CDR3 sequence is CASSFTENNEQFF. CDR3 coding DNA: TGTGCCAGCAGCTTCACGGAGAACAATGAGCAGTTCTTC. The V and J genes are TRBV7-9 and TRBJ2-1; no clear D gene. Per the germline V gene, CDR1 is SEHNR and CDR2 is FQNEAQ (reference sequence). Trimming removed 3 bases from V and 5 bases from J, with 8 bases in between. The CDR3 runs 13 residues.

The rearrangement joins TRBV5-1 to TRBJ1-6, with D possibly being TRBD1 (6 bases). The V and J ends lost 0 bases and 10 bases respectively, with 20 bases between them. The germline gives CDR1 SGHRS, CDR2 YFSETQ. This CDR3 comprises 17 residues. The CDR3 spells CASSLERGQSSVSPLHF. The CDR3 bases are TGCGCCAGCAGCTTGGAAAGAGGACAGTCAAGCGTGTCACCCCTCCACTTT.

The V gene is TRBV20-1, the J gene TRBJ1-1; D is unclear. The germline V and J ends were trimmed by 6 bases and 5 bases, with 13 bases remaining between them. In germline, CDR1 is DFQATT, CDR2 SNEGSKA (reference sequence). This CDR3 is 12 amino acids long. The CDR3 region is CSACPVETEAFF. DNA of the CDR3: TGCAGTGCGTGCCCGGTAGAGACTGAAGCTTTCTTT.

V is TRBV5-1 and J is TRBJ1-1; D may be TRBD1 (6 bases). The germline V gene encodes CDR1 SGHRS and CDR2 YFSETQ. The ends were cut back, 4 bases at V and 1 base at J, with 11 bases in the middle. This CDR3 comprises 14 residues. CDR3 sequence (DNA): TGCGCCAGCAGCGAAGGACAGTCGAACACTGAAGCTTTCTTT. Amino acids: CASSEGQSNTEAFF.

The table lists this clonotype with a few counts. This chain uses TRBV29-1 with TRBJ2-1; the D gene could be TRBD1 or TRBD2 (5 bases each). With 5 bases removed from V and 8 bases from J, the gap between germline ends came to 22 bases. Germline V lookup: CDR1 SQVTM, CDR2 ANQGSEA. The CDR3 has 15 residues. This CDR3 reads CSVLPVYGGGDEQFF. The CDR3 region has the DNA TGCAGCGTTCTCCCGGTCTATGGGGGTGGCGATGAGCAGTTCTTC.

This clonotype was seen a handful of times. This chain joins TRBV5-6 and TRBJ1-1; D ambiguous. From germline, CDR1 is SGHDT and CDR2 YYEEEE. V was clipped by 4 bases and J by 6 bases, with 10 bases between them. CDR3 length: 12 amino acids. The CDR3 loop reads CASSPDGAEAFF. The DNA for the CDR3 is TGTGCCAGCAGCCCCGACGGGGCTGAAGCTTTCTTT. The variable domain in full, with the rest retrieved from reference TRBV5-6 and TRBJ1-1, is DAGVTQSPTHLIKTRGQQVTLRCSPKSGHDTVSWYQQALGQGPQFIFQYYEEEERQRGNFPDRFSGHQFPNYSSELNVNALLLGDSALYLCASSPDGAEAFFGQGTRLTVV.

The chain is built from TRBV6-6 and TRBJ1-1; D call uncertain. Trimming took 2 bases from V and 1 from J, leaving 8 bases between them. This CDR3 region has 14 residues. CDR1 is MNHNY, CDR2 SVGAGI, per germline (reference sequence). The CDR3 spells CASSYLERNTEAFF. The CDR3 bases are TGTGCCAGCAGTTACCTTGAGAGGAACACTGAAGCTTTCTTT.

This clonotype was counted only a few times. The CDR3, as DNA: TGTGCCACCAGTGATCCGTCAGGGGGCGACGAGCAGTACTTC. This codes for CATSDPSGGDEQYF. The V and J genes are TRBV24-1 and TRBJ2-7, with TRBD1 identical over 8 bases. The junction had 5 bases not matched to a gene; V was cut back by 3 bases and J by 5 bases. The CDR3 has 14 residues. CDR1 is KGHDR, CDR2 SFDVKD, per germline.

This clonotype has at least ten counts. The junction shows a germline mismatch at one end, possibly a read error. V and J are TRBV7-9 and TRBJ1-4; D may be TRBD1 (5 bases). The CDR3 sequence is 15 residues long. CDR1 is SEHNR and CDR2 is FQNEAQ in the germline V gene (reference sequence). The chain's CDR3 is CASSRTGATNEKLFF. CDR3 in DNA: TGCGCCAGCAGCCGTACAGGAGCAACTAATGAAAAACTGTTTTTT.

This clonotype has ten or more counts. The chain recombines TRBV19 with TRBJ2-1, with D tentatively TRBD2 (5 bases). CDR3 size: 12 residues. The germline V gene has CDR1 LNHDA and CDR2 SQIVND (reference sequence). Trimming left V 8 bases short and J 9 bases short, with 14 bases between. The CDR3 DNA is TGTGCCAGTCTGGCCGGGATGGGTGAGCAGTTCTTC. This encodes CASLAGMGEQFF.

V and J are TRBV6-2 or TRBV6-3 and TRBJ2-3; no clear D gene. V was pared by 2 bases and J by 7 bases, with 13 bases between. Germline lookup yields CDR1 MNHEY and CDR2 SVGEGT. The CDR3 is 14 residues long. CDR3 sequence: CASSYDGSTNTQYF. The CDR3 nucleotides read TGTGCCAGCAGTTACGATGGTAGCACGAATACGCAGTATTTT.

The genes are TRBV7-6 and TRBJ2-3; possible D gene TRBD2, 6 bases. Trimming cost V 1 base and J 8 bases, with 16 bases left between them. CDR1 SGHVS and CDR2 FNYEAQ come from the germline V gene. The CDR3 is made up of 15 amino acids. CDR3: CASSLGSGAVSTQYF. The DNA of the CDR3 is TGTGCCAGCAGCTTAGGCTCGGGAGCCGTAAGTACGCAGTATTTT.

This clonotype has a handful of counts. J is TRBJ2-7 and V is TRBV12-3 or TRBV12-4; TRBD2 matches at 8 bases. V dropped 7 bases and J dropped 9; count of bases not matched to a gene: 11. The CDR3 contains 13 residues. The CDR3 DNA reads TGTGCCAGCACACCAACAGCGGGAGCTCGGCAGTACTTC. This codes for CASTPTAGARQYF.

This clonotype was observed a few times. V is TRBV5-1 and J is TRBJ2-7, with TRBD2 matching over 11 bases. V trimming: 7 bases; J trimming: 2 bases; junction bases outside the gene matches: 2. The germline gives CDR1 SGHRS, CDR2 YFSETQ. The CDR3 loop spans 13 amino acids. The CDR3 sequence: CASQLAGAYEQYF. The CDR3 nucleotides are TGCGCCAGCCAACTAGCGGGAGCCTACGAGCAGTACTTC. The full variable domain, in which reference TRBV5-1 and TRBJ2-7 provide the parts outside the CDR3, is KAGVTQTPRYLIKTRGQQVTLSCSPISGHRSVSWYQQTPGQGLQFLFEYFSETQRNKGNFPGRFSGRQFSNSRSEMNVSTLELGDSALYLCASQLAGAYEQYFGPGTRLTVT.

This clonotype was seen a handful of times. This rearrangement joins TRBV20-1 to TRBJ2-3; 10 bases are shared with TRBD2. Germline CDR1 reads DFQATT; CDR2 reads SNEGSKA (reference sequence). Trimming at V came to 6 bases and at J to 6 bases, leaving 9 bases not matched to a gene. The CDR3 loop spans 14 amino acids. The CDR3 coding sequence is TGCAGTGCCGGGCTAGCGGGAGTCCCGGATACGCAGTATTTT. It yields the protein CSAGLAGVPDTQYF.

This clonotype has ten or more counts. The chain joins TRBV7-9 to TRBJ2-2, with a tentative D call TRBD2 (5 bases). This CDR3 contains 14 residues. Trimming cost V 5 bases and J 6 bases, with 13 bases left between them. The germline gives CDR1 SEHNR, CDR2 FQNEAQ (reference sequence). Here the CDR3 reads CASSLSRTSGELFF. The CDR3 DNA follows: TGTGCCAGCAGCCTCTCGAGGACTTCCGGGGAGCTGTTTTTT.

The rearrangement links TRBV7-9 to TRBJ2-3, with a possible D match to TRBD1 (6 bases). CDR1 and CDR2 (germline): SEHNR, FQNEAQ (reference sequence). The CDR3 is 14 amino acids. The germline V and J ends were trimmed by 7 bases and 3 bases, with 14 bases remaining between them. The CDR3 sequence is CASIQDRTTDTQYF. The CDR3 DNA sequence: TGTGCCAGCATCCAGGACAGAACAACAGATACGCAGTATTTT. The variable domain in full, with the rest retrieved from reference TRBV7-9 and TRBJ2-3, is DTGVSQNPRHKITKRGQNVTFRCDPISEHNRLYWYRQTLGQGPEFLTYFQNEAQLEKSRLLSDRFSAERPKGSFSTLEIQRTEQGDSAMYLCASIQDRTTDTQYFGPGTRLTVL.

This chain links TRBV6-2 or TRBV6-3 with TRBJ2-1; 7 bases map to TRBD2. The CDR3 is 15 residues long. V lost 8 bases to trimming and J lost 4 bases; unmatched junction nucleotides: 11. Germline values: CDR1 MNHEY, CDR2 SVGEGT. CDR3 in DNA: TGTGCCAGCTCCGATACTAGCGTTCGATACAATGAGCAGTTCTTC. Residues: CASSDTSVRYNEQFF.

The chain combines TRBV20-1 with TRBJ2-5; 7 nucleotides align to TRBD2. CDR3 length: 18 amino acids. Germline CDR1 reads DFQATT; CDR2 reads SNEGSKA (reference sequence). V shed 1 base, J shed 3 bases, and the junction held 17 bases outside the gene matches. The CDR3 nucleotides are TGCAGTGCTAGAGGAAAGTCAAGCGGGACGCTCCCAAAAGAGACCCAGTACTTC. Translated, it gives CSARGKSSGTLPKETQYF.

This clonotype has a handful of counts. This rearrangement joins TRBV7-2 to TRBJ2-7; D not certain. The CDR3 has 13 residues. The germline gives CDR1 SGHTA, CDR2 FQGNSA. V was pared by 5 bases and J by 7 bases, with 15 bases between. In DNA form, the CDR3 reads TGTGCCAGCAGCCCTGGGTGGAATAAGGAGCAGTACTTC. This translates into CASSPGWNKEQYF. Complete variable domain (other parts from reference TRBV7-2 and TRBJ2-7): GAGVSQSPSNKVTEKGKDVELRCDPISGHTALYWYRQSLGQGLEFLIYFQGNSAPDKSGLPSDRFSAERTGGSVSTLTIQRTQQEDSAVYLCASSPGWNKEQYFGPGTRLTVT.

The genes are TRBV24-1 and TRBJ2-3, with D perhaps TRBD2 (5 bases). Germline CDR1 KGHDR, CDR2 SFDVKD. The V gene lost 1 base and the J gene lost 3 bases, with 7 bases spanning the gap. The CDR3 has 14 amino acids. CDR3 DNA sequence: TGTGCCACCAGTGATTTCGGGGAGACAGATACGCAGTATTTT. It codes for CATSDFGETDTQYF.

V is TRBV3-1 and J is TRBJ1-1; no clear D gene. The length of the CDR3 is 14 residues. Germline V gene lookup returns CDR1 LGHDT and CDR2 YNNKEL (reference sequence). V lost 3 bases, J lost 2 bases, and 10 bases lay in between. The CDR3: CASSQMGGNTEAFF. The CDR3, as DNA: TGTGCCAGCAGCCAGATGGGCGGAAACACTGAAGCTTTCTTT.

This clonotype was seen more than once but under ten times. This chain uses TRBV29-1 with TRBJ2-7; the D gene is possibly TRBD2 (7 bases). The CDR3 is 14 residues long. Germline-derived CDR1 and CDR2 are SQVTM and ANQGSEA. V dropped 4 bases and J dropped 4 bases, with 17 bases sitting between them. The CDR3, as DNA: TGCAGCGTTGGAGGAGGGGGGGAATCGTACGAGCAGTACTTC. Amino acids: CSVGGGGESYEQYF.

This clonotype was found a few times. The chain couples TRBV5-4 to TRBJ1-4; 7 bases agree with TRBD1. Germline V gives CDR1 SGHNT, CDR2 YYREEE (reference sequence). CDR3 length equals 13 residues. The V and J ends lost 3 bases and 7 bases, in that order; junction bases with no gene match: 3. CDR3 residues: CASSYTGVEKLFF. DNA for the CDR3: TGTGCCAGCAGCTATACAGGGGTTGAAAAACTGTTTTTT.

There are a few counts of this clonotype. The chain is built from TRBV6-5 and TRBJ2-1; unclear D gene. The length of the CDR3 is 16 residues. Trimming stripped 2 bases from V and 7 bases from J, with 18 bases between. The germline V gene has CDR1 MNHEY and CDR2 SVGAGI. The CDR3 DNA follows: TGTGCCAGCAGTTACGTCCAGACTGACACGGTAAATGAGCAGTTCTTC. Translation gives CASSYVQTDTVNEQFF.

This clonotype has ten or more counts. The V and J genes are TRBV4-2 and TRBJ2-5, with 9 bases aligning to TRBD2. Germline V gene lookup returns CDR1 LGHNA and CDR2 YNFKEQ. After removal of 0 bases from V and 5 bases from J, the junction contained 10 bases not matched to a gene. The CDR3 consists of 17 residues. CDR3 region: CASSQEVGGGGLETQYF. The CDR3 DNA follows: TGTGCCAGCAGCCAAGAGGTCGGCGGGGGGGGCCTGGAGACCCAGTACTTC.

V gene TRBV28 combines with J gene TRBJ2-5; D is possibly TRBD1 (6 bases). CDR1 MDHEN and CDR2 SYDVKM come from the germline V gene. The CDR3 is made up of 15 amino acids. Trimming took 3 bases from V and 3 from J, leaving 14 bases between them. The CDR3 DNA reads TGTGCCAGCAGTTTGGGTGGGACATTAGAAGAGACCCAGTACTTC. This translates into CASSLGGTLEETQYF.

The chain joins TRBV7-2 to TRBJ2-6; D is uncertain. Per germline, CDR1 SGHTA and CDR2 FQGNSA. Trimming removed 3 bases at V and 0 bases at J, with 9 bases between. The CDR3 length is 16 residues. CDR3 bases: TGTGCCAGCAGCTTGGACCTTTTCTCTGGGGCCAACGTCCTGACTTTC. It is translated as CASSLDLFSGANVLTF.

This rearrangement joins TRBV4-1 to TRBJ2-1; TRBD1 agrees at 8 bases. The length of the CDR3 is 17 residues. Germline-derived CDR1 and CDR2 are MGHRA and YSYEKL. After removal of 0 bases from V and 8 bases from J, the junction contained 12 bases not matched to a gene. CDR3 DNA: TGCGCCAGCAGCCAAGATCTCTCAGGGGGCTTGAGGGATGAGCAGTTCTTC. Encoded protein: CASSQDLSGGLRDEQFF.

This chain joins TRBV4-2 and TRBJ2-5; D ambiguous. CDR3 size: 13 residues. Germline V gene lookup returns CDR1 LGHNA and CDR2 YNFKEQ. V was trimmed by 0 bases and J by 4 bases, leaving 6 bases between them. DNA for the CDR3: TGTGCCAGCAGCCAAGATCAAGGAGAGACCCAGTACTTC. Protein product: CASSQDQGETQYF.

J is TRBJ2-1 and V is TRBV5-1; TRBD1 matches 8 bases. The CDR3 is 14 residues long. V lost 5 bases and J lost 4; bases outside the gene matches: 5. Per the germline V gene, CDR1 is SGHRS and CDR2 is YFSETQ. The CDR3 loop is CASSTGQEYNEQFF. DNA of the CDR3: TGCGCCAGCAGTACGGGACAGGAGTACAATGAGCAGTTCTTC.

This clonotype was seen more than once but under ten times. V gene TRBV19 combines with J gene TRBJ2-3, with D possibly matching TRBD2 (5 bases). Germline loops: CDR1 LNHDA, CDR2 SQIVND (reference sequence). V lost 5 bases to trimming and J lost 0 bases, with 12 bases between them. The CDR3 has 15 amino acids. The CDR3 nucleotides are TGTGCCAGTAGTCCCTGGACTCTTAGCACAGATACGCAGTATTTT. Translation: CASSPWTLSTDTQYF.